The 9 T cell receptor beta chains below were found in one sample sequenced in a study of cytomegalovirus exposure and HLA in healthy donors. Primers included in the PCR were 60 Vbeta and 13 Jbeta primers. The method was immunoSEQ multiplex PCR; TCRdb's version includes in-frame clones alone and lacks a portion of them. The sample records about 140,000 clones, approximately 80% being singletons. The sequencing sample was made of PBMCs. These receptors were collected from a male donor in good health and CMV-seronegative.

The chain links TRBV27 to TRBJ1-1; tentative D call: TRBD1 (5 bases). The CDR3 runs 12 residues. Germline V lookup: CDR1 MNHEY, CDR2 SMNVEV (reference sequence). Trimming pared 3 bases from V and 9 bases from J, leaving 11 bases between. This CDR3 reads CASSFAGRKAFF. The CDR3 coding sequence is TGTGCCAGCAGTTTCGCGGGACGGAAAGCTTTCTTT.

This chain links TRBV13 with TRBJ2-7, with D maybe TRBD1 (5 bases). CDR3 length: 14 residues. Germline V gene data show CDR1 as PRHDT and CDR2 as FYEKMQ (reference sequence). V dropped 0 bases and J dropped 6 bases, with 12 bases sitting between them. DNA of the CDR3: TGTGCCAGCAGCTTAGGGGACACCCGCGGCGAGCAGTACTTC. This translates into CASSLGDTRGEQYF. Full variable domain (remainder filled in from reference TRBV13 and TRBJ2-7): AAGVIQSPRHLIKEKRETATLKCYPIPRHDTVYWYQQGPGQDPQFLISFYEKMQSDKGSIPDRFSAQQFSDYHSELNMSSLELGDSALYFCASSLGDTRGEQYFGPGTRLTVT.

The rearrangement joins TRBV19 to TRBJ1-5; perhaps TRBD1 as D (5 bases). V was cut by 6 bases and J by 6 bases, with 15 bases left in between. Germline V gives CDR1 LNHDA, CDR2 SQIVND (reference sequence). The CDR3 is 14 amino acids. CDR3: CASRGGGTIQPQHF. The CDR3 DNA reads TGTGCCAGTAGGGGGGGTGGAACGATTCAGCCCCAGCATTTT.

This chain joins TRBV9 and TRBJ2-7; tentatively, D is TRBD2 (6 bases). Trimming removed 4 bases from V and 5 bases from J, with 13 bases in between. CDR1 and CDR2 (germline): SGDLS, YYNGEE. The CDR3 contains 13 residues. The CDR3 sequence is CASSPIGGNEQYF. As DNA, the CDR3 is TGTGCCAGCAGCCCCATTGGGGGGAACGAGCAGTACTTC.

The gene calls are TRBV6-5 and TRBJ2-5; D is perhaps TRBD2 (5 bases). From germline, CDR1 is MNHEY and CDR2 SVGAGI. The ends were cut back, 6 bases at V and 4 bases at J, with 12 bases in the middle. The CDR3 consists of 13 residues. For the CDR3, the DNA is TGTGCCAGCAGCCCGCGCAGCGGAGAGACCCAGTACTTC. Translating gives CASSPRSGETQYF.

The chain has TRBV5-1 and TRBJ2-5, with a tentative D call TRBD1 (6 bases). The CDR3 is 14 amino acids. Germline V gene lookup returns CDR1 SGHRS and CDR2 YFSETQ. V lost 4 bases, J lost 3 bases, and 13 bases lay in between. The CDR3 loop is CASSGGGQEETQYF. As DNA, the CDR3 is TGCGCCAGCAGCGGTGGGGGACAAGAAGAGACCCAGTACTTC.

The chain links TRBV5-1 to TRBJ2-1; 7 positions agree with TRBD1. CDR3 length: 15 residues. J was trimmed by 4 bases and V by 4 bases; bases with no gene match: 8. The germline CDR1 and CDR2 sequences are SGHRS and YFSETQ. The DNA for the CDR3 is TGCGCCAGCAGCGCCGACAGGGAGCTTTACAATGAGCAGTTCTTC. This gives the protein CASSADRELYNEQFF.

The chain joins TRBV6-4 to TRBJ2-7, with TRBD2 matching 12 bases. V was pared by 6 bases and J by 2 bases, with 5 bases of the junction left unmatched. CDR1 is MRHNA and CDR2 is SNTAGT in the germline V gene. This CDR3 region has 15 residues. CDR3 region: CASSAGTSGPYEQYF. The CDR3 nucleotides are TGTGCCAGCAGCGCCGGGACTAGCGGGCCCTACGAGCAGTACTTC.

This clone occurred once. The chain joins TRBV19 to TRBJ2-7, with 9 nucleotides matching TRBD2. CDR3 size: 15 residues. After removal of 6 bases from V and 1 base from J, the junction contained 7 bases not matched to a gene. Germline values: CDR1 LNHDA, CDR2 SQIVND (reference sequence). The CDR3 reads CASSASGATSYEQYF. In DNA, the CDR3 is TGTGCCAGTAGCGCTAGCGGGGCGACGTCCTACGAGCAGTACTTC.